The subject of this entry is one T cell receptor beta chain. Its specificity is unknown. CDR3 size: 16 residues. CDR1 is SGHVS, CDR2 FQNEAQ, per germline. V was clipped by 6 bases and J by 1 base; unmatched bases: 8. This sample is drawn from a study of blood T cells in healthy people across ages. A second PCR, run for about 6 to 12 cycles, used a sample-barcoded 5' primer plus a J-beta primer mix. Each single sample gave us at least 2.5 million CDR3-containing paired-end reads. MiXCR, run by TCRdb on the 5' RACE reads, gives a single entry per CDR3 protein. The sample includes about 670,000 distinct CDR3 sequences, over 40% seen only once; the top ten take around an eighth. Study findings and constraints: The study lacked donor CMV status, which possibly confounded expanded clonotype changes.

This rearrangement joins TRBV7-8 to TRBJ2-2, with 7 positions matching TRBD1. The material sequenced was blood. The origin of this receptor is a woman aged 80 or over in good health. For the CDR3, the DNA is TGTGCCAGCAGTCCCATGGGACAGAAGAACACCGGGGAGCTGTTTTTT. Protein: CASSPMGQKNTGELFF.